These 20 T cell receptor beta chains were sequenced from one sample in a study of blood T cells in healthy people across ages. A sample-barcoded 5' primer and a J-beta primer mix were used in a second PCR of roughly 6 to 11 cycles. Each CDR3 protein is one row after TCRdb ran MiXCR on the 5' RACE reads. The table lists more than 1.4 million distinct CDR3 sequences, roughly 40% of them singletons, with 7.9% in the top ten. Sequenced input: blood. Every receptor here comes from a woman aged 18-29 years in good health.

The chain uses TRBV6-5 and TRBJ2-1; 11 bases agree with TRBD2. With 0 bases clipped from V and 10 bases from J, the junction kept 8 bases outside the gene matches. The germline gives CDR1 MNHEY, CDR2 SVGAGI. This CDR3 contains 16 residues. CDR3 in DNA: TGTGCCAGCAGTTACTCGGGTAGCGGGGGGGCGAACGAGCAGTTCTTC. This sequence encodes CASSYSGSGGANEQFF.

The chain couples TRBV5-1 to TRBJ1-2; D remains unclear. The V gene's germline CDR1 is SGHRS and CDR2 YFSETQ. CDR3 length equals 14 residues. V was shortened by 0 bases and J by 4 bases, with 10 bases between the two germline ends. The CDR3 DNA follows: TGCGCCAGCAGCTTGGTCGTCGAGGGCTATGGCTACACCTTC. Its protein is CASSLVVEGYGYTF. Together with reference TRBV5-1 and TRBJ1-2, the CDR3 gives the full variable domain: KAGVTQTPRYLIKTRGQQVTLSCSPISGHRSVSWYQQTPGQGLQFLFEYFSETQRNKGNFPGRFSGRQFSNSRSEMNVSTLELGDSALYLCASSLVVEGYGYTFGSGTRLTVV.

This clonotype was observed a handful of times. The chain employs TRBV29-1 and TRBJ1-2, with 10 bases that match TRBD1. This CDR3 has 15 residues. V dropped 6 bases and J dropped 6; count of bases not matched to a gene: 13. Germline loops: CDR1 SQVTM, CDR2 ANQGSEA. The CDR3 protein is CSVGTGALRSNGYTF. In nucleotides, the CDR3 is TGCAGCGTAGGGACAGGGGCGCTGAGGTCGAATGGCTACACCTTC.

Only one count was recorded for this clonotype. The chain joins TRBV3-1 to TRBJ1-1; no clear D gene. CDR3 length: 14 amino acids. CDR1 and CDR2 (germline): LGHDT, YNNKEL (reference sequence). The germline V and J ends were trimmed by 0 bases and 1 base, with 6 bases remaining between them. This CDR3 reads CASSQDSPNTEAFF. As DNA, the CDR3 is TGTGCCAGCAGCCAAGATAGTCCGAACACTGAAGCTTTCTTT.

This clonotype was seen at least ten times. The V and J genes are TRBV29-1 and TRBJ2-3, with 8 bases fitting TRBD2. The CDR3 length is 13 residues. Germline V gene sequence: CDR1 SQVTM, CDR2 ANQGSEA. Germline trimming cut 6 bases from V and 5 bases from J; bases unmatched to any gene: 7. The DNA for the CDR3 is TGCAGCGTCGTTTGGGCGGGAGGAGATACGCAGTATTTT. Translation: CSVVWAGGDTQYF.

The genes are TRBV6-6 and TRBJ2-1; 11 bases line up with TRBD2. The V gene end was trimmed by 7 bases and the J gene end by 8 bases; junction bases not matched to a gene: 7. The CDR3 spans 14 residues. CDR1 and CDR2 (germline): MNHNY, SVGAGI (reference sequence). In DNA form, the CDR3 reads TGTGCCAGCACGCTACTAGCGGGAGCGCATGAGCAGTTCTTC. Its translation: CASTLLAGAHEQFF.

This clonotype was found a few times. The chain combines TRBV2 with TRBJ1-4; D remains ambiguous. V was trimmed by 5 bases and J by 4 bases, leaving 14 bases between them. This CDR3 has 15 residues. Germline assignment: CDR1 SNHLY and CDR2 FYNNEI. The CDR3 region is CASSRNGLSNEKLFF. The CDR3 nucleotides read TGTGCCAGCAGTCGGAACGGCCTTAGTAATGAAAAACTGTTTTTT.

The chain carries TRBV18 and TRBJ1-1; TRBD1 might be the D (5 bases). Trimming removed 2 bases from V and 5 bases from J, with 12 bases in between. Germline values: CDR1 KGHSH, CDR2 LQKENI. The CDR3 consists of 14 residues. CDR3 sequence: CASSPSGFRTEAFF. CDR3 DNA sequence: TGTGCCAGCTCACCATCAGGGTTTCGGACTGAAGCTTTCTTT. The full variable domain, with the rest looked up from reference TRBV18 and TRBJ1-1, is NAGVMQNPRHLVRRRGQEARLRCSPMKGHSHVYWYRQLPEEGLKFMVYLQKENIIDESGMPKERFSAEFPKEGPSILRIQQVVRGDSAAYFCASSPSGFRTEAFFGQGTRLTVV.

The chain links TRBV20-1 to TRBJ2-7, with 9 bases identical to TRBD1. CDR3 length equals 13 residues. CDR1 and CDR2 (germline): DFQATT, SNEGSKA (reference sequence). V shed 6 bases, J shed 2 bases, and the junction held 5 bases outside the gene matches. Written as DNA, the CDR3 is TGCAGTGCACTTGGACAGGGGCCCTACGAGCAGTACTTC. Translating gives CSALGQGPYEQYF.

This chain uses TRBV18 with TRBJ2-7, with D possibly matching TRBD2 (5 bases). This CDR3 comprises 16 residues. V lost 3 bases and J 7 bases, leaving 22 bases between the germline ends. Per germline, CDR1 KGHSH and CDR2 LQKENI. The DNA for the CDR3 is TGTGCCAGCTCACCTCCGACTAACCCAAAGACAAATGAGCAGTACTTC. Its protein product is CASSPPTNPKTNEQYF.

This clonotype came up once. The J gene is TRBJ2-5, the V gene TRBV7-8; possible D gene TRBD1, 6 bases. The ends were cut back, 3 bases at V and 4 bases at J, with 12 bases in the middle. The CDR3 sequence is 14 residues long. The germline V gene has CDR1 SGHVS and CDR2 FQNEAQ. The CDR3 loop reads CASSFTGFSETQYF. In DNA, the CDR3 is TGTGCCAGCAGCTTCACAGGGTTTTCAGAGACCCAGTACTTC. Together with reference TRBV7-8 and TRBJ2-5, the CDR3 gives the full variable domain: GAGVSQSPRYKVAKRGQDVALRCDPISGHVSLFWYQQALGQGPEFLTYFQNEAQLDKSGLPSDRFFAERPEGSVSTLKIQRTQQEDSAVYLCASSFTGFSETQYFGPGTRLLVL.

The chain links TRBV25-1 to TRBJ2-3; 14 nucleotides agree with TRBD2. The CDR3 runs to 16 residues. Germline trimming cut 9 bases from V and 6 bases from J; bases unmatched to any gene: 11. Per the germline V gene, CDR1 is MGHDK and CDR2 is SYGVNS. For the CDR3, the DNA is TGTGCCAGACCGACTAGCGGGAGGGCCGCTGGGGATACGCAGTATTTT. This gives the protein CARPTSGRAAGDTQYF.

In DNA, the CDR3 is TGTGCCAGCAGCCAAGAGATTCGGGCGGAGACCCAGTACTTC. It translates to CASSQEIRAETQYF. The chain carries TRBV14 and TRBJ2-5; D is unresolved. The V end was cut by 0 bases, the J end by 5 bases, with 10 bases between. CDR1 is SGHDN, CDR2 FVKESK, per germline. CDR3 length: 14 amino acids.

The chain carries TRBV18 and TRBJ2-7, with unresolved D. The end of the DNA aligns better with TRBJ2-5, so the J call may be wrong. Germline loops: CDR1 KGHSH, CDR2 LQKENI. This CDR3 is 16 amino acids long. In DNA, the CDR3 is TGTGCCAGCTCACCACTGGCCCCGGGCCAAGGGGAGACCCAGTACTTC. This gives the protein CASSPLAPGQGETQYF.

The chain links TRBV7-9 to TRBJ2-3; 7 bases map to TRBD2. The germline CDR1 and CDR2 sequences are SEHNR and FQNEAQ (reference sequence). CDR3 length: 16 amino acids. V lost 1 base and J lost 2; bases outside the gene matches: 6. The CDR3 spells CASSLGGLLNTDTQYF. The DNA for the CDR3 is TGTGCCAGCAGCTTAGGGGGACTACTAAACACAGATACGCAGTATTTT.

CDR3 DNA sequence: TGCAGTGCTCCTGGACTAGCGGGGAGCTCCTACGAGCAGTACTTC. As protein: CSAPGLAGSSYEQYF. This sequence joins TRBV20-1 and TRBJ2-7, with 12 bases that match TRBD2. This CDR3 comprises 15 residues. V was pared by 5 bases and J by 0 bases, with 5 bases of the junction left unmatched. Germline CDR1 DFQATT, CDR2 SNEGSKA (reference sequence).

The sample holds a few counts of this clonotype. This chain joins TRBV20-1 and TRBJ1-6, with D perhaps matching TRBD1 (6 bases). V gave up 7 bases and J gave up 5 bases, with 33 bases separating them. Germline CDR1 is DFQATT and CDR2 is SNEGSKA (reference sequence). The CDR3 spans 20 residues. The CDR3 DNA sequence: TGCAGTGTCACCCGAGGCCGGAGGACAGCGAATCCCCTGGATAATTCACCCCTCCACTTT. Protein sequence: CSVTRGRRTANPLDNSPLHF.

V is TRBV2 and J is TRBJ1-5; D remains ambiguous. In germline, CDR1 is SNHLY, CDR2 FYNNEI. Trimming shortened V by 8 bases and J by 5 bases, and 13 bases separated the two germline ends. The CDR3 runs 13 residues. DNA for the CDR3: TGTGCCAGCGCCTACGGCGGGGATCAGCCCCAGCATTTT. Its translation: CASAYGGDQPQHF.

As to this clonotype: Compared with germline, one end of the junction differs, possibly owing to a read error. This chain joins TRBV7-9 and TRBJ2-1; the match to TRBD2 covers 9 bases. CDR3 length: 16 amino acids. Per germline, CDR1 SEHNR and CDR2 FQNEAQ (reference sequence). The CDR3 nucleotides read TGTGTCAGCAGCGCAGGGGGGACTAGCCGATACAATGAGCAGTTCTTC. This codes for CVSSAGGTSRYNEQFF.

As regards this clonotype: This sequence may be a read error, since a much larger clone differs from it by one base. The V and J genes are TRBV5-1 and TRBJ2-1; D tentatively fits TRBD1 or TRBD2 (5 bases each). This CDR3 comprises 15 residues. Looked up from germline, CDR1 is SGHRS and CDR2 is YFSETQ. The CDR3 protein is CASSLSPGAYNERFF. DNA for the CDR3: TGCGCCAGCAGCCTGTCCCCCGGGGCTTACAATGAGCGGTTCTTC.